This T cell receptor (beta chain) was observed in a study of control samples from healthy donors and cancer patients. The CDR3 extends over 12 amino acids. The V gene lost 5 bases and the J gene lost 5 bases, with 11 bases spanning the gap. Germline CDR1 and CDR2: SGHDT and YYEEEE. Sequencing used immunoSEQ multiplex PCR; TCRdb keeps in-frame clones, though not all of them. The table lists fewer than 300,000 clones, more than 65% of them singletons. This receptor was obtained from a woman aged 55-70 years with lung cancer. Specimen: PBMCs. V and J are TRBV5-6 and TRBJ2-7; perhaps TRBD2 as D (5 bases). CDR3 in amino acids: CASSSTINEQYF. CDR3 in DNA: TGTGCCAGCAGTTCGACTATTAACGAGCAGTACTTC.